This note documents a single T cell receptor (beta chain) sequence. Its target is not known. The CDR3 spans 19 residues. Per germline, CDR1 LGHNA and CDR2 YNFKEQ. V shed 2 bases and J 1 base; nucleotides not matched to a gene: 5. These data are taken from a study of response to subunit inactivated influenza vaccine. Findings of the study overall: The authors suggested that every seasonal influenza vaccination recruits few new T cells.

From the RT-PCR reads, TCRdb called clonotypes with MiXCR, one entry per CDR3 protein. The sample has over 650,000 distinct CDR3 sequences, approximately 17% seen once. The clonotype originates from a man aged 50 to 59 who received an inactivated influenza vaccine. The material sequenced was PBMCs from blood, taken roughly 5 days after vaccination. The rearrangement uses TRBV4-2 and TRBJ2-2, with 15 nucleotides matching TRBD2. CDR3 sequence: CASSQRTSGGALNTGELFF. CDR3 nucleotides: TGTGCCAGCAGCCAACGGACTAGCGGGGGGGCCTTGAACACCGGGGAGCTGTTTTTT.